Below are 6 T cell receptor beta chains sequenced from a single sample in a study of blood T cell repertoires in COVID-19. Produced via immunoSEQ multiplex PCR; TCRdb's table is partial and in-frame only. The sample carries 450,000 to 500,000 clones, roughly 85% recorded once. The material sequenced was peripheral blood. Receptors were obtained from a human donor in a cohort sampled during active COVID-19.

With regard to this clone: The same CDR3 arises from other DNA sequences in this sample as well. V is TRBV18 and J is TRBJ2-3, with 8 bases aligning to TRBD2. V trimming: 3 bases; J trimming: 0 bases; junction bases outside the gene matches: 2. The germline V gene has CDR1 KGHSH and CDR2 LQKENI. The CDR3 extends over 15 amino acids. The CDR3 nucleotides are TGTGCCAGCTCACCCTTAGCGGGAAGCACAGATACGCAGTATTTT. Protein product: CASSPLAGSTDTQYF.

The chain links TRBV12-2 to TRBJ2-1; TRBD2 is the table's D call, not checked against the DNA. TRBV12-2 is given as a pseudogene. CDR3 length: 20 residues. CDR3 protein: CASRTDLASGREPINNEQFF. As DNA, the CDR3 is TGTGCAAGTCGCACCGACCTCGCTAGCGGGAGGGAACCCATAAACAATGAGCAGTTCTTC.

This clone was seen a handful of times. The chain carries TRBV28 and TRBJ1-1, with TRBD1 as a possible D gene (5 bases). Germline CDR1 MDHEN, CDR2 SYDVKM. V gave up 3 bases and J gave up 5 bases, with 13 bases separating them. This CDR3 contains 14 residues. This chain's CDR3 is CASSLRGEWTEAFF. The CDR3 DNA follows: TGTGCCAGCAGTTTGCGGGGCGAGTGGACTGAAGCTTTCTTT.

The genes are TRBV29-1 and TRBJ1-1, with a possible D match to TRBD1 (6 bases). V was clipped by 5 bases and J by 4 bases, with 14 bases between them. This CDR3 has 13 amino acids. Germline assignment: CDR1 SQVTM and CDR2 ANQGSEA. CDR3 in amino acids: CSVKYRGGTEAFF. CDR3 coding DNA: TGCAGCGTTAAGTATAGGGGGGGCACTGAAGCTTTCTTT.

This clone was observed many times. The chain employs TRBV19 and TRBJ1-2; the D gene is possibly TRBD1 (5 bases). Germline CDR1 LNHDA, CDR2 SQIVND (reference sequence). This CDR3 is 13 amino acids long. V was clipped by 4 bases and J by 4 bases, with 10 bases between them. CDR3 bases: TGTGCCAGTAGTACCCAGGGCCTCTATGGCTACACCTTC. Its translation is CASSTQGLYGYTF.

The chain uses TRBV30 and TRBJ1-2; D gene ambiguous. The germline V and J ends were trimmed by 3 bases and 4 bases, with 15 bases remaining between them. From germline, CDR1 is GTSNPN and CDR2 SVGIG (reference sequence). The CDR3 is made up of 14 amino acids. CDR3 in amino acids: CAWSATGYLYGYTF. For the CDR3, the DNA is TGTGCCTGGAGCGCCACGGGATACCTCTATGGCTACACCTTC.